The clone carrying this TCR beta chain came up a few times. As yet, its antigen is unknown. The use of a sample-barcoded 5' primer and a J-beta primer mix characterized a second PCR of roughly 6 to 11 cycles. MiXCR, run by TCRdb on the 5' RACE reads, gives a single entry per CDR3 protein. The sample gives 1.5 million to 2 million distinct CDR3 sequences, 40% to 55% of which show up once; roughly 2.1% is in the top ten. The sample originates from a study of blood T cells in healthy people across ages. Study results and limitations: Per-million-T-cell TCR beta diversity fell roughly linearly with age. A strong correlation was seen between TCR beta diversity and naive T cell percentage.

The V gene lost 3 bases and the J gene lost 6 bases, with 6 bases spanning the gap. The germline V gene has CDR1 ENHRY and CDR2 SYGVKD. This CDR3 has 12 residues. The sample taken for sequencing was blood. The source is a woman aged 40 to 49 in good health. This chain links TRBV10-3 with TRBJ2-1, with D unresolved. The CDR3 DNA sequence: TGTGCCATCAGTGACAGGTCCAATGAGCAGTTCTTC. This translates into CAISDRSNEQFF.